These 9 T cell receptor beta chains were all obtained from the same sample, sequenced in a study of blood T cell repertoires in COVID-19. Method: immunoSEQ multiplex PCR; TCRdb's copy keeps in-frame clones and lacks some. The sample includes around 30,000 clones, about nine tenths of them seen just once. The material sequenced was peripheral blood. The receptors were sampled from a human donor in a cohort sampled during active COVID-19. The donor label of this sample is uncertain.

A single count supports this clone. This chain links TRBV12-3 or TRBV12-4 with TRBJ1-2; D is perhaps TRBD1 (5 bases). V lost 3 bases, J lost 2 bases, and 7 bases lay in between. The CDR3 has 13 amino acids. CDR3 in amino acids: CASSLGQNYGYTF. CDR3 bases: TGTGCCAGCAGTTTGGGGCAGAACTATGGCTACACCTTC.

The chain couples TRBV6-5 to TRBJ1-1, with a tentative D call TRBD1 (5 bases). The CDR3 loop spans 15 amino acids. Germline V gene data show CDR1 as MNHEY and CDR2 as SVGAGI. Trimming took 0 bases from V and 5 from J, leaving 13 bases between them. The CDR3 region has the DNA TGTGCCAGCAGTTACTCGGCCCAGGGTTGGACTGAAGCTTTCTTT. It codes for CASSYSAQGWTEAFF.

The chain joins TRBV19 to TRBJ2-3; D is perhaps TRBD1 (7 bases). The ends were cut back, 6 bases at V and 11 bases at J, with 27 bases in the middle. Germline loops: CDR1 LNHDA, CDR2 SQIVND (reference sequence). The CDR3 has 16 residues. This CDR3 is CASRPPRAGRGVKQYF. The DNA of the CDR3 is TGTGCCAGTAGACCCCCCAGAGCCGGCAGGGGGGTTAAGCAGTATTTT.

The chain recombines TRBV2 with TRBJ1-1; a weak D match, TRBD1 (6 bases). Germline V lookup: CDR1 SNHLY, CDR2 FYNNEI. Between the trimmed V and J ends, which lost 6 bases and 0 bases, there was a span of 11 bases. This CDR3 spans 14 amino acids. The chain's CDR3 is CASSGQILNTEAFF. Written as DNA, the CDR3 is TGTGCCAGCAGCGGACAGATCTTGAACACTGAAGCTTTCTTT.

The V and J genes are TRBV19 and TRBJ1-5; perhaps TRBD1 as D (6 bases). CDR3 length: 14 residues. V lost 7 bases and J 7 bases, leaving 17 bases between the germline ends. Germline V gene data show CDR1 as LNHDA and CDR2 as SQIVND (reference sequence). The DNA of the CDR3 is TGTGCCAGTAAGGGGGGGGTTTGGAACCAGCCCCAGCATTTT. Amino acid sequence: CASKGGVWNQPQHF. Full variable domain (rest looked up from reference TRBV19 and TRBJ1-5): DGGITQSPKYLFRKEGQNVTLSCEQNLNHDAMYWYRQDPGQGLRLIYYSQIVNDFQKGDIAEGYSVSREKKESFPLTVTSAQKNPTAFYLCASKGGVWNQPQHFGDGTRLSIL.

The V gene is TRBV19, the J gene TRBJ2-1; 11 bases line up with TRBD1. The CDR3 loop spans 13 amino acids. The V gene's germline CDR1 is LNHDA and CDR2 SQIVND (reference sequence). V lost 10 bases to trimming and J lost 4 bases; unmatched junction nucleotides: 3. DNA of the CDR3: TGTGCCATTGGACAGGGGGCATACAATGAGCAGTTCTTC. Its translation is CAIGQGAYNEQFF. Combining the CDR3 with reference TRBV19 and TRBJ2-1 gives the whole variable domain DGGITQSPKYLFRKEGQNVTLSCEQNLNHDAMYWYRQDPGQGLRLIYYSQIVNDFQKGDIAEGYSVSREKKESFPLTVTSAQKNPTAFYLCAIGQGAYNEQFFGPGTRLTVL.

The chain recombines TRBV21-1 with TRBJ2-6; TRBD2, the D gene given by the table, was not confirmed from the DNA. TRBV21-1 is deemed a pseudogene. The CDR3 contains 19 residues. CDR3 in DNA: TGTGCCAGCAGCAAAGATTGGGAGGCAAGCCCCTCTGGGGCCAACGTCCTGACTTTC. The encoded protein is CASSKDWEASPSGANVLTF.

This chain joins TRBV11-3 and TRBJ2-5, with 7 positions matching TRBD2. This CDR3 is built from 15 residues. Germline V gene data show CDR1 as SGHNT and CDR2 as YENEEA. The V and J ends lost 3 bases and 2 bases, in that order; junction bases with no gene match: 6. This CDR3 reads CASSFRGDPQETQYF. Written as DNA, the CDR3 is TGTGCCAGCAGCTTTCGGGGGGACCCGCAAGAGACCCAGTACTTC.

In this sample, this clone turned up once. This chain connects TRBV27 to TRBJ2-3; TRBD2 agrees at 12 bases. Losses at the gene ends were 2 bases for V and 5 bases for J; bases not matched to a gene: 5. This CDR3 has 16 residues. CDR1 is MNHEY and CDR2 is SMNVEV in the germline V gene (reference sequence). For the CDR3, the DNA is TGTGCCAGCAGTTTAGGGCTAGCGGGGGGGCAAGATACGCAGTATTTT. Residues: CASSLGLAGGQDTQYF.